The following is a TCR beta chain sequence with its context. What it recognizes is unknown. The sample has other DNA sequences that encode this CDR3 too. Losses at the gene ends were 5 bases for V and 3 bases for J; bases not matched to a gene: 3. CDR1 SGHRS and CDR2 YFSETQ come from the germline V gene. The CDR3 has 14 residues. The data belong to a study of shared clonotypes between healthy human individuals. The study's findings and limits: Incompleteness in sorted-subset sequencing, despite large depth, was shown by rarefaction.

Only in-frame clones appear in the TCRdb table, and some are missing; sequencing was by immunoSEQ multiplex PCR. The sample yields roughly 2.2 million clones, 80% to 95% seen once. The specimen sequenced was naive CD4+ T cells from PBMCs. As for subset: CD45RA+ positively selected. The TCR comes from a man aged 18 to 29 in good health. Some clones in this sample may be carry-over from other donors' samples. This chain uses TRBV5-1 with TRBJ2-7, with TRBD2 matching 12 bases. This chain's CDR3 is CASSLTSGSYEQYF. The CDR3 DNA follows: TGCGCCAGCAGTCTGACTAGCGGGAGCTACGAGCAGTACTTC.